This T cell receptor (beta chain) was recorded in a study of spatial heterogeneity in lung cancer. Study at large: More beta-chain than alpha-chain sequences were consistently detected. Raw-read counts averaged over ten per unique TCR and UMI combination. The study, taken as a whole, reports: More often at tumor resection than at routine follow-up, ubiquitous expanded tumor TCRs were detected in the blood.

TCRdb reprocessed the 5' RACE reads via MiXCR and lists one record per CDR3 protein. Altogether 49,000 or so distinct CDR3 sequences are present, about 10% being singletons, with the ten largest covering about 40%. V shed 2 bases and J shed 6 bases, with 10 bases lying between them. Germline V lookup: CDR1 MNHEY, CDR2 SVGAGI. This CDR3 comprises 13 residues. For this clonotype: What it binds is not known.

The time point is: sample taken at primary tumor resection. Whole RNA obtained from tumor, nontumor lung or frozen PBMC underwent sequencing without sorting. Samples were obtained from approximately 76 donors, all untreated early-stage non-small cell lung cancer patients. Specimen: PBMCs, collected at surgery. The chain links TRBV6-5 to TRBJ1-2; the D is unclear. This TCR came from a female donor with early-stage non-small cell lung cancer. Written as DNA, the CDR3 is TGTGCCAGCAGTTACCATAGAAATAATGGCTACACCTTC. Translation: CASSYHRNNGYTF.